The 10 T cell receptor beta chains reported below all come from one sample, sequenced in a study of T cells in Graves' hyperthyroidism and ophthalmopathy. The source material, RNA transcripts, was used to amplify TCR beta CDR3 regions. During a first-round RT-PCR of the TCR CDR3, the HTBI primer set was used. Via MiXCR, TCRdb re-called the multiplex PCR reads, giving one row per CDR3 protein. Among approximately 640,000 distinct CDR3 sequences, about 45% were seen once, and the ten largest hold less than 9%. Material: peripheral blood or thyroid tissue (not recorded which). These receptor sequences come from an adult man with Graves' disease, either hyperthyroidism or ophthalmopathy (not recorded which).

The V gene is TRBV10-3, the J gene TRBJ1-3; D not resolved. CDR1 and CDR2 (germline): ENHRY, SYGVKD. Trimming cost V 4 bases and J 0 bases, with 10 bases left between them. This CDR3 contains 15 residues. The DNA of the CDR3 is TGTGCCATCAGTGGGGAGATGAGCTCTGGAAACACCATATATTTT. This encodes CAISGEMSSGNTIYF.

For this clonotype: Given a much more abundant clone one base away, this may be a read error. The CDR3 is CSVGKGQNYGYTF. The CDR3, as DNA: TGCAGCGTTGGAAAAGGCCAGAACTATGGCTACACCTTC. J is TRBJ1-2 and V is TRBV29-1; D unclear. With 4 bases removed from V and 2 bases from J, the gap between germline ends came to 11 bases. Germline assignment: CDR1 SQVTM and CDR2 ANQGSEA. This CDR3 is built from 13 residues.

The chain carries TRBV9 and TRBJ2-5; TRBD2 is a possible D gene (5 bases). CDR1 is SGDLS and CDR2 is YYNGEE in the germline V gene. The CDR3 loop spans 14 amino acids. The V gene lost 0 bases and the J gene lost 7 bases, with 13 bases spanning the gap. The CDR3 DNA reads as TGTGCCAGCAGCGTAGCCAGGAGCAGCGGGACCCAGTACTTC. It encodes CASSVARSSGTQYF.

The chain combines TRBV7-2 with TRBJ1-1; D not certain. Germline CDR1 is SGHTA and CDR2 is FQGNSA. CDR3 length equals 15 residues. V was trimmed by 5 bases and J by 1 base, leaving 14 bases between them. This chain's CDR3 is CASSPNPGTNTEAFF. DNA for the CDR3: TGTGCCAGCAGCCCGAACCCGGGCACGAACACTGAAGCTTTCTTT. Supplemented by reference TRBV7-2 and TRBJ1-1, the full variable domain reads GAGVSQSPSNKVTEKGKDVELRCDPISGHTALYWYRQSLGQGLEFLIYFQGNSAPDKSGLPSDRFSAERTGGSVSTLTIQRTQQEDSAVYLCASSPNPGTNTEAFFGQGTRLTVV.

The chain has TRBV12-5 and TRBJ1-5; maybe TRBD1 (6 bases). Germline V gene data show CDR1 as LGHNT and CDR2 as FRNRAP. The V end lost 2 bases, the J end lost 7 bases, and 12 bases lay between the germline ends. The CDR3 runs 14 residues. CDR3 nucleotide sequence: TGTGCTAGTGGTTTGTCAGGGGCGCGGCAGCCCCAGCATTTT. Encoded protein: CASGLSGARQPQHF. Full variable domain (missing parts from reference TRBV12-5 and TRBJ1-5): DARVTQTPRHKVTEMGQEVTMRCQPILGHNTVFWYRQTMMQGLELLAYFRNRAPLDDSGMPKDRFSAEMPDATLATLKIQPSEPRDSAVYFCASGLSGARQPQHFGDGTRLSIL.

The chain carries TRBV2 and TRBJ1-2; the D gene is possibly TRBD1 (6 bases). CDR1 SNHLY and CDR2 FYNNEI come from the germline V gene. The ends were cut back, 8 bases at V and 2 bases at J, with 21 bases in the middle. This CDR3 comprises 16 residues. In DNA form, the CDR3 reads TGTGCCAGCTCACCAGTTTTCGGGGGGCGGAACTATGGCTACACCTTC. The encoded protein is CASSPVFGGRNYGYTF.

This clonotype was seen ten or more times. The chain joins TRBV5-1 to TRBJ1-1, with 7 bases identical to TRBD1. CDR3 size: 14 residues. The V gene end was trimmed by 0 bases and the J gene end by 4 bases; junction bases not matched to a gene: 3. From germline, CDR1 is SGHRS and CDR2 YFSETQ. CDR3 protein: CASSLDNRGTEAFF. CDR3 bases: TGCGCCAGCAGCTTGGACAACAGGGGCACTGAAGCTTTCTTT.

A few counts support this clonotype. The rearrangement links TRBV19 to TRBJ1-1; D uncertain. CDR1 is LNHDA, CDR2 SQIVND, per germline (reference sequence). The CDR3 length is 13 residues. The ends were cut back, 6 bases at V and 8 bases at J, with 16 bases in the middle. CDR3 sequence reads: CASSQTARKEAFF. Written as DNA, the CDR3 is TGTGCCAGTAGCCAAACGGCACGGAAGGAAGCTTTCTTT.

The table lists this clonotype with many counts. The chain is built from TRBV7-6 and TRBJ2-5; TRBD2 matches 10 bases. Unmatched junction bases numbered 11, after V lost 5 bases and J lost 5 bases. This CDR3 comprises 16 residues. CDR1 is SGHVS, CDR2 FNYEAQ, per germline. The CDR3 DNA follows: TGTGCCAGCAGCGGTCCAGCGGGAGGGCCAGGGGAGACCCAGTACTTC. Encoded protein: CASSGPAGGPGETQYF.

Of note for this clonotype: This sequence may be a read error, since a much larger clone differs from it by one base. V gene TRBV25-1 combines with J gene TRBJ1-1; D might be TRBD1 (6 bases). This CDR3 contains 11 residues. Germline V gene data show CDR1 as MGHDK and CDR2 as SYGVNS. As DNA, the CDR3 is TGTGCCTGCAGTGAATGGGGGCGTCCTTTCTTT. Its translation is CACSEWGRPFF. Full variable domain (remainder filled in from reference TRBV25-1 and TRBJ1-1): EADIYQTPRYLVIGTGKKITLECSQTMGHDKMYWYQQDPGMELHLIHYSYGVNSTEKGDLSSESTVSRIRTEHFPLTLESARPSHTSQYLCACSEWGRPFFGQGTRLTVV.